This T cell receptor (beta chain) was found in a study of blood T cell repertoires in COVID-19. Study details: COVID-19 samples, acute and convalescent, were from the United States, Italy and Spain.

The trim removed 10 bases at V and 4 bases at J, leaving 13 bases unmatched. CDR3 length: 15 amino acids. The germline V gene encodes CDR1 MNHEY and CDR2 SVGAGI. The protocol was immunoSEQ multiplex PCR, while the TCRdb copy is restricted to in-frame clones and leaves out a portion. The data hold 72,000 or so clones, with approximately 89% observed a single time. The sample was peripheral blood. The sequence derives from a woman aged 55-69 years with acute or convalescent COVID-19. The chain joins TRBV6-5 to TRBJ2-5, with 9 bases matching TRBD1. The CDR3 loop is CATNRDRDLLETQYF. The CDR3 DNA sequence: TGTGCCACCAATCGGGACAGGGACCTTTTAGAGACCCAGTACTTC.